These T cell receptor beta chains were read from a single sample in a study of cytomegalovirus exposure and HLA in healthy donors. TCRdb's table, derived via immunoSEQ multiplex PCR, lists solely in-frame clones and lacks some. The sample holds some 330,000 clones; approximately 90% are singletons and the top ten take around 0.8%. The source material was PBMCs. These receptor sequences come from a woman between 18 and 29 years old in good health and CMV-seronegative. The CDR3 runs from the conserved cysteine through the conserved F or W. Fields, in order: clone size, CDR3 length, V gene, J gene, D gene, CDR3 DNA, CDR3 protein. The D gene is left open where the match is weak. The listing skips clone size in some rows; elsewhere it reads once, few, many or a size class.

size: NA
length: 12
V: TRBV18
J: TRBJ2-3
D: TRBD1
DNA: TGTGCCAGCCAGGGGGGCACAGATACGCAGTATTTT
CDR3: CASQGGTDTQYF

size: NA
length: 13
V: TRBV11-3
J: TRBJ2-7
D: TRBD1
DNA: TGTGCCAGCAGCTTTTCGGGACAGGGTATGCAGTACTTC
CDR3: CASSFSGQGMQYF

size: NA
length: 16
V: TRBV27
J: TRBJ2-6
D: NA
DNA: TGTGCCAGCAGCCCGAGGGTCCTCTCTGGGGCCAACGTCCTGACTTTC
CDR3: CASSPRVLSGANVLTF

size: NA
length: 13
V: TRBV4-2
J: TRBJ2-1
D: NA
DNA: TGTGCCAGCAGCCAGCCGCTAGCTAATGAGCAGTTCTTC
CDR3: CASSQPLANEQFF

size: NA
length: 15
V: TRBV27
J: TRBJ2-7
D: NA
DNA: TGTGCCAGCAGTTTATCGTATGGGGAGACCTACGAGCAGTACTTC
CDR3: CASSLSYGETYEQYF

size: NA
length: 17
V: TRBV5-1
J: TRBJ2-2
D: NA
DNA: TGCGCCAGCAGCTTGGCCGTCAGTTGGGGAGAAACCGGGGAGCTGTTTTTT
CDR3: CASSLAVSWGETGELFF

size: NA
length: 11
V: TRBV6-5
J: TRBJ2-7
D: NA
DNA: TGTGCCAGCAGTGAAGGGGTCGAGCAGTACTTC
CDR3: CASSEGVEQYF

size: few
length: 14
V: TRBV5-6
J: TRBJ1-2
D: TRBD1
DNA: TGTGCCAGCAGCCCTGGACAGGGTGGGTATGGCTACACCTTC
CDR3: CASSPGQGGYGYTF

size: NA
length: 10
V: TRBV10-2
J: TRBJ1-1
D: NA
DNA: TGCGCCAGTCTCAGCGGTGAAGCTTTCTTT
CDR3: CASLSGEAFF

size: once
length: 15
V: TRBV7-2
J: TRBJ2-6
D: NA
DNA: TGTGCCAGCAGCCCATACGGGGCTGGGGCCAACGTCCTGACTTTC
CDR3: CASSPYGAGANVLTF

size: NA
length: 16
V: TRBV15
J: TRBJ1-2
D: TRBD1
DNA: TGTGCCACCAGCAGCCCCAGAGCAGGACGGGACAGCGGCTACACCTTC
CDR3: CATSSPRAGRDSGYTF

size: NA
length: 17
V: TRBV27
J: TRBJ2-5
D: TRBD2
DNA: TGTGCCAGCAGTTCGGGGACTAGCGGGAGGGCCTTGGAGACCCAGTACTTC
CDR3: CASSSGTSGRALETQYF

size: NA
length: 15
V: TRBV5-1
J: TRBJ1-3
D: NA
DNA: TGCGCCAGCAGCTTAACAGGGAGCTCTGGAAACACCATATATTTT
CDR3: CASSLTGSSGNTIYF

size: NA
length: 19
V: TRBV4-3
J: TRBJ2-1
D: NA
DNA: TGCGCCAGCAGCCAATCCTGGGCTAGCGTCCAAAAAGGGTACAATGAGCAGTTCTTC
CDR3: CASSQSWASVQKGYNEQFF

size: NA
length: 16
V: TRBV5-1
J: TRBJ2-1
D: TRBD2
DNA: TGCGCCAGCAGCAGGGGACTAGCGGGAGGGGGAGATGAGCAGTTCTTC
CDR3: CASSRGLAGGGDEQFF

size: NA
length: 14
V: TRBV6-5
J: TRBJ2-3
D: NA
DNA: TGTGCCACCGCCCGAGGGAGAAGCGGAGATACGCAGTATTTT
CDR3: CATARGRSGDTQYF

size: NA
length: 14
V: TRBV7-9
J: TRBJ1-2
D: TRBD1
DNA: TGTGCCAGCAGGGAATCCGGGACAGCAGCGGGCTACACCTTC
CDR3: CASRESGTAAGYTF

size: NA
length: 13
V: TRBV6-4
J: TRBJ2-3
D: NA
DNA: TGTGCCAGCAGTGACTACAGGGTGGATACGCAGTATTTT
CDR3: CASSDYRVDTQYF

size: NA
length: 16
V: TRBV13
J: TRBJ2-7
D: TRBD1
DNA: TGTGCCAGCAGCTCCCAATCCGACAGGGGCCCCGGCGAGCAGTACTTC
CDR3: CASSSQSDRGPGEQYF

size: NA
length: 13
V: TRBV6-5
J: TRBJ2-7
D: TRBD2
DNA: TGTGCCAGCAGGGCGGGAGGGGGCTACGAGCAGTACTTC
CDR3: CASRAGGGYEQYF

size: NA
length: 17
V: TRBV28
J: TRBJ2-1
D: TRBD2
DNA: TGTGCCAGCAGCCCGGGAGGCTGGCGGGCAGCCTACAATGAGCAGTTCTTC
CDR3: CASSPGGWRAAYNEQFF

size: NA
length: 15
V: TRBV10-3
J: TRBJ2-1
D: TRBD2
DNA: TGTGCCATCAGAGGACTAGCGGGGGACTACAATGAGCAGTTCTTC
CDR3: CAIRGLAGDYNEQFF

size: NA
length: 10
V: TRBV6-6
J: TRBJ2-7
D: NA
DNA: TGTGCCAGCAGAGAGGGCGAGCAGTACTTC
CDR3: CASREGEQYF

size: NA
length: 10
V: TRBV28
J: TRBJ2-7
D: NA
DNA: TGTGCCACCCACTCCTACGAGCAGTACTTC
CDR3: CATHSYEQYF

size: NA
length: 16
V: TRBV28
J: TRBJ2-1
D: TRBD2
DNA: TGTGCCAGCAGTCCCGGCGGGAGTCGTTCCTACAATGAGCAGTTCTTC
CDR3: CASSPGGSRSYNEQFF

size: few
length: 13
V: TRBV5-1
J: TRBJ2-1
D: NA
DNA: TGCGCCAGCAGCTCGAATCGCGACAATGAGCAGTTCTTC
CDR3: CASSSNRDNEQFF

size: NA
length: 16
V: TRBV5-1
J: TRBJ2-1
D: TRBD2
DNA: TGCGCCAGCAGCTCCAGGACTAGCGGGAGTGGGGGTGAGCAGTTCTTC
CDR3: CASSSRTSGSGGEQFF

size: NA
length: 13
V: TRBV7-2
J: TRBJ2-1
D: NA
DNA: TGTGCCAGCAGCGCGGGACTTTACAATGAGCAGTTCTTC
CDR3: CASSAGLYNEQFF

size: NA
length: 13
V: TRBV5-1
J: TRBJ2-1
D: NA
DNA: TGCGCCAGCAGCCTAATCCCGGGGAATGAGCAGTTCTTC
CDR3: CASSLIPGNEQFF

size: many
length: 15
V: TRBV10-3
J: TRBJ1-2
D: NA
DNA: TGTGCCATCAGTGAGCCCGTCGCGACGGGATATGGCTACACCTTC
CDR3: CAISEPVATGYGYTF

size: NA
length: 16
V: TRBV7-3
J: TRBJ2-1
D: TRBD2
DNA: TGTGCCAGCAGCCGAACCGGGACTAGCGGGGACAATGAGCAGTTCTTC
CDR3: CASSRTGTSGDNEQFF

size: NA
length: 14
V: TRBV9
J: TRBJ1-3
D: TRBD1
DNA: TGTGCCAGCGGACAGGGTAGTTCTGGAAACACCATATATTTT
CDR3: CASGQGSSGNTIYF

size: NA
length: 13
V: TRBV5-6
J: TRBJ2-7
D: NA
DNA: TGTGCCAGCAGCTCAGGACAGTCCTACGAGCAGTACTTC
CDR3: CASSSGQSYEQYF

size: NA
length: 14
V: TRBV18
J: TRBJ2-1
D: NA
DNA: TGTGCCAGCTCACCACCGAGCTCCTACAATGAGCAGTTCTTC
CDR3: CASSPPSSYNEQFF

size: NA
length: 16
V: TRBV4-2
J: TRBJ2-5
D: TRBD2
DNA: TGTGCCAGCAGCCAGAGGCTAGCGGGAGTGATAGAGACCCAGTACTTC
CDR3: CASSQRLAGVIETQYF

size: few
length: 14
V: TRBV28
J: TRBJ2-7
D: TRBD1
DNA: TGTGCCAGCTTCGAGGGACAGGGCTTAAGCGAGCAGTACTTC
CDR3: CASFEGQGLSEQYF

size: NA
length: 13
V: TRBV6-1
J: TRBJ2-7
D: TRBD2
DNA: TGTGCCAGCGTTAGCGGGAGCTCCTACGAGCAGTACTTC
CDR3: CASVSGSSYEQYF

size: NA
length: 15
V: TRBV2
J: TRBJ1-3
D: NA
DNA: TGTGCCAGCAGAGTAGGGGGGGGCTCTGGAAACACCATATATTTT
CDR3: CASRVGGGSGNTIYF

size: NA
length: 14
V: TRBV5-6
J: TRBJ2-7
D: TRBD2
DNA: TGTGCCAGCAGCGCACTAGCGGTGAACTACGAGCAGTACTTC
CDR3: CASSALAVNYEQYF

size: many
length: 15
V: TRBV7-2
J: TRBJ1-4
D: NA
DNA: TGTGCCAGCAGCTCCCGGACAGCCCGGGGTGAAAAACTGTTTTTT
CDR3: CASSSRTARGEKLFF

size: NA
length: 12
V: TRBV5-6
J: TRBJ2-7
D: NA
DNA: TGTGCCAGCACCCGGGGACACGCCGAGCAGTACTTC
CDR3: CASTRGHAEQYF

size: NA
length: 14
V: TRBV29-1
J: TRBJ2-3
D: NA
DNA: TGCAGCGTTCAGGCGTCCTATGGGACAGATACGCAGTATTTT
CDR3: CSVQASYGTDTQYF

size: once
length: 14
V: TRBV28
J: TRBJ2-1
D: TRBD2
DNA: TGTGCCAGCAGTTACCTAGCGGAGGGGAATGAGCAGTTCTTC
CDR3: CASSYLAEGNEQFF

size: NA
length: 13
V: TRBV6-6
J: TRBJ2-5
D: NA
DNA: TGTGCCATCGACGGGAGCAGGCCAGAGACCCAGTACTTC
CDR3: CAIDGSRPETQYF

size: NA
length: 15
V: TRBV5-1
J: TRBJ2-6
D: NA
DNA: TGCGCCAGCAGCCAGACACCTTCTGGGGCCAACGTCCTGACTTTC
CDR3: CASSQTPSGANVLTF

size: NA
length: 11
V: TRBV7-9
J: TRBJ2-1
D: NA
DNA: TGTGCCAGCAGCTACAACAATGAGCAGTTCTTC
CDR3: CASSYNNEQFF

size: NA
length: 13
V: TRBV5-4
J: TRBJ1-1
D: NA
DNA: TGTGCCAGCAGCAAGAGGGATGACACTGAAGCTTTCTTT
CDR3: CASSKRDDTEAFF

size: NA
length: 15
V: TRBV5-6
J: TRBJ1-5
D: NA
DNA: TGTGCCAGCAGCTTGGCGAGGAGCAGCAATCAGCCCCAGCATTTT
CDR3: CASSLARSSNQPQHF

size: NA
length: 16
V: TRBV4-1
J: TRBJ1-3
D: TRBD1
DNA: TGCGCCAGCAGCCTACGACAGGGAGTCTCTGGAAACACCATATATTTT
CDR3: CASSLRQGVSGNTIYF

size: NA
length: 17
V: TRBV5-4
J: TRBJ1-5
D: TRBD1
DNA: TGTGCCAGCAGCTTGGGGCCCCTGACAGGGGGCAGTCAGCCCCAGCATTTT
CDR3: CASSLGPLTGGSQPQHF

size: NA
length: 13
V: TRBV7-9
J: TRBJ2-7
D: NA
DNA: TGTGCCAGCAGCTCCCCCGGGGTGGGCGAGCAGTACTTC
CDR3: CASSSPGVGEQYF